This entry lists 32 T cell receptor beta chains sequenced from one sample in a study of cytomegalovirus exposure and HLA in healthy donors. Primers included in the PCR were 60 Vbeta and 13 Jbeta primers. The data were produced by immunoSEQ multiplex PCR, yet TCRdb's version contains in-frame clones alone and is incomplete. The sample has about 140,000 clones; 60% to 80% are singletons. Specimen: PBMCs. These receptors came from a woman in her twenties or thirties in good health and CMV-seronegative.

The table lists this clone with a few counts. The rearrangement links TRBV18 to TRBJ1-1; D uncertain. CDR3 size: 13 residues. The germline V and J ends were trimmed by 5 bases and 7 bases, with 14 bases remaining between them. Germline CDR1 reads KGHSH; CDR2 reads LQKENI. The chain's CDR3 is CASSIDREREAFF. The CDR3 nucleotides read TGTGCCAGCTCAATCGACCGGGAGCGTGAAGCTTTCTTT.

This clone turned up a few times. The chain carries TRBV11-3 and TRBJ2-5, with 9 bases that match TRBD1. In germline, CDR1 is SGHNT, CDR2 YENEEA. J lost 5 bases, V lost 1 base, and 5 bases had no gene match. The CDR3 is 15 amino acids. Here the CDR3 reads CASSLGTGDWETQYF. The CDR3 DNA sequence: TGTGCCAGCAGCTTAGGGACAGGGGATTGGGAGACCCAGTACTTC.

The chain couples TRBV6-5 to TRBJ2-5; 10 nucleotides align to TRBD2. Germline lookup yields CDR1 MNHEY and CDR2 SVGAGI. Trimming at V came to 6 bases and at J to 6 bases, leaving 10 bases not matched to a gene. This CDR3 is built from 15 residues. The CDR3 loop reads CASRGLAGVGKTQYF. The CDR3 nucleotides are TGTGCCAGCAGGGGGCTAGCGGGAGTCGGAAAGACCCAGTACTTC.

This clone turned up a few times. V and J are TRBV27 and TRBJ2-3; D gene unclear. The CDR3 loop spans 11 amino acids. CDR1 is MNHEY and CDR2 is SMNVEV in the germline V gene (reference sequence). Trimming removed 3 bases at V and 5 bases at J, with 3 bases between. CDR3 sequence: CASSFQDTQYF. The CDR3 DNA follows: TGTGCCAGCAGTTTCCAAGATACGCAGTATTTT.

This clone showed up just a few times. This chain joins TRBV2 and TRBJ1-4; D is possibly TRBD1 (6 bases). V shed 8 bases and J shed 4 bases, with 14 bases lying between them. The germline CDR1 and CDR2 sequences are SNHLY and FYNNEI. The CDR3 consists of 14 residues. For the CDR3, the DNA is TGTGCCAGCTCGAAGGGGGTTGGTAATGAAAAACTGTTTTTT. Translation gives CASSKGVGNEKLFF.

For this clone: One end of the junction fails to match germline, which may point to a read error. The gene calls are TRBV7-7 and TRBJ2-2; D might be TRBD1 (6 bases). CDR3 length equals 14 residues. Looked up from germline, CDR1 is SSHAT and CDR2 is FNYEAQ (reference sequence). CDR3: CASSSGDKTGELFF. For the CDR3, the DNA is TGTGCTAGCAGCTCTGGGGACAAAACCGGGGAGCTGTTTTTT.

The chain carries TRBV5-4 and TRBJ2-7, with D perhaps TRBD1 (6 bases). CDR3 length: 14 amino acids. The germline CDR1 and CDR2 sequences are SGHNT and YYREEE (reference sequence). Between the trimmed V and J ends, which lost 4 bases and 4 bases, there was a span of 15 bases. CDR3: CASSADSGAYEQYF. CDR3 DNA: TGTGCCAGCAGCGCCGATTCAGGGGCGTACGAGCAGTACTTC.

The chain employs TRBV18 and TRBJ1-3; 9 nucleotides agree with TRBD1. J gave up 1 base and V 0 bases, and 4 bases lay outside the gene matches. This CDR3 comprises 17 residues. CDR1 KGHSH and CDR2 LQKENI come from the germline V gene. The CDR3: CASSPPTGGRSGNTIYF. CDR3 sequence (DNA): TGTGCCAGCTCACCACCGACAGGGGGGCGATCTGGAAACACCATATATTTT.

The V gene is TRBV10-3, the J gene TRBJ2-1; a weak D match, TRBD2 (6 bases). V lost 3 bases and J 4 bases, leaving 13 bases between the germline ends. The CDR3 has 15 amino acids. CDR1 is ENHRY, CDR2 SYGVKD, per germline. In DNA form, the CDR3 reads TGTGCCATCAGTGAAACGGGAGCGGAATACAATGAGCAGTTCTTC. Its translation: CAISETGAEYNEQFF.

V is TRBV11-1 and J is TRBJ2-1; no definite D call. CDR1 is SGHAT, CDR2 FQDESV, per germline (reference sequence). The V and J ends lost 3 bases and 6 bases respectively, with 6 bases between them. This CDR3 has 12 amino acids. The CDR3 nucleotides read TGTGCCAGCAGCTTGCGCGTCAATGAGCAGTTCTTC. Protein product: CASSLRVNEQFF. The complete variable domain, with remaining parts taken from reference TRBV11-1 and TRBJ2-1, reads EAEVAQSPRYKITEKSQAVAFWCDPISGHATLYWYRQILGQGPELLVQFQDESVVDDSQLPKDRFSAERLKGVDSTLKIQPAELGDSAMYLCASSLRVNEQFFGPGTRLTVL.

The V gene is TRBV6-6, the J gene TRBJ1-2, with 9 bases aligning to TRBD1. The germline V gene encodes CDR1 MNHNY and CDR2 SVGAGI (reference sequence). The CDR3 contains 15 residues. Trimming cost V 0 bases and J 8 bases; bases outside gene matches: 7. CDR3 in amino acids: CASSYSTGQGDGYTF. CDR3 DNA sequence: TGTGCCAGCAGTTACTCCACGGGACAGGGAGACGGCTACACCTTC.

The V gene is TRBV29-1, the J gene TRBJ2-6, with 11 positions matching TRBD1. The CDR3 loop spans 16 amino acids. V was clipped by 5 bases and J by 3 bases; unmatched bases: 6. The germline gives CDR1 SQVTM, CDR2 ANQGSEA. This chain's CDR3 is CSVQGTGGVGANVLTF. DNA for the CDR3: TGCAGCGTTCAGGGGACAGGGGGTGTTGGGGCCAACGTCCTGACTTTC.

V is TRBV7-2 and J is TRBJ2-7; 8 positions agree with TRBD2. Germline V gene data show CDR1 as SGHTA and CDR2 as FQGNSA. The CDR3 extends over 12 amino acids. V lost 4 bases and J lost 4; bases outside the gene matches: 0. This chain's CDR3 is CASSSSGYEQYF. The CDR3 DNA is TGTGCCAGCAGCTCTAGCGGGTACGAGCAGTACTTC.

This clone has a handful of counts. This chain uses TRBV27 with TRBJ2-3; TRBD2 aligns across 12 bases. J gave up 5 bases and V 8 bases, and 11 bases lay outside the gene matches. The CDR3 is made up of 16 amino acids. Germline loops: CDR1 MNHEY, CDR2 SMNVEV (reference sequence). Written as DNA, the CDR3 is TGTGCCAGCCGGCGCTGGACTAGCGGGGAGGTAGATACGCAGTATTTT. Translating it yields CASRRWTSGEVDTQYF.

The chain is built from TRBV7-2 and TRBJ1-6; tentative D call: TRBD1 (5 bases). Germline V lookup: CDR1 SGHTA, CDR2 FQGNSA. The CDR3 length is 17 residues. Trimming pared 4 bases from V and 8 bases from J, leaving 21 bases between. CDR3 sequence: CASSWGSTVLYDSPLHF. The CDR3 coding sequence is TGTGCCAGCAGCTGGGGCTCGACGGTACTTTATGATTCACCCCTCCACTTT.

The genes are TRBV9 and TRBJ2-2; TRBD2 aligns across 12 bases. J was trimmed by 7 bases and V by 5 bases; bases with no gene match: 9. The germline V gene encodes CDR1 SGDLS and CDR2 YYNGEE. This CDR3 contains 16 residues. The DNA of the CDR3 is TGTGCCAGCAGTAGTTCTAGCGGGAGGGCCGGCGGGGAGCTGTTTTTT. As protein: CASSSSSGRAGGELFF. Full variable domain (rest looked up from reference TRBV9 and TRBJ2-2): DSGVTQTPKHLITATGQRVTLRCSPRSGDLSVYWYQQSLDQGLQFLIQYYNGEERAKGNILERFSAQQFPDLHSELNLSSLELGDSALYFCASSSSSGRAGGELFFGEGSRLTVL.

Only one count was recorded for this clone. The DNA of the CDR3 is TGTGCCAGCAGCTTGACTAGTACACTCATTCAGTACTTC. Its translation: CASSLTSTLIQYF. The chain combines TRBV5-6 with TRBJ2-4; TRBD2 might be the D (5 bases). The CDR3 consists of 13 residues. V gave up 1 base and J gave up 9 bases, with 11 bases separating them. CDR1 SGHDT and CDR2 YYEEEE come from the germline V gene.

V usage is TRBV6-1 and J usage is TRBJ2-7; 12 nucleotides align to TRBD2. The ends lost 3 bases at V and 0 bases at J; junction bases unmatched: 6. The germline V gene has CDR1 MNHNS and CDR2 SASEGT. The CDR3 length is 17 residues. The CDR3 sequence is CASSDETSGRGSYEQYF. Here the CDR3 DNA reads TGTGCCAGCAGTGATGAGACTAGCGGGAGAGGCTCCTACGAGCAGTACTTC.

This sequence joins TRBV4-1 and TRBJ1-1; D ambiguous. Germline V CDR1 and CDR2: MGHRA, YSYEKL. The germline V and J ends were trimmed by 3 bases and 1 base, with 12 bases remaining between them. The CDR3 runs 15 residues. The CDR3 nucleotides read TGCGCCAGCAGCCAGCATGTGCGGTCGAACACTGAAGCTTTCTTT. Its protein product is CASSQHVRSNTEAFF.

The chain couples TRBV19 to TRBJ2-1, with D perhaps TRBD2 (6 bases). CDR3 size: 15 residues. Germline values: CDR1 LNHDA, CDR2 SQIVND (reference sequence). The V gene lost 5 bases and the J gene lost 3 bases, with 14 bases spanning the gap. The CDR3 coding sequence is TGTGCCAGTAGTGAACCGGGACTTGACTACAATGAGCAGTTCTTC. Translated, it gives CASSEPGLDYNEQFF.

This chain links TRBV7-6 with TRBJ2-7, with D perhaps TRBD1 (5 bases). V was trimmed by 5 bases and J by 0 bases, leaving 17 bases between them. Germline values: CDR1 SGHVS, CDR2 FNYEAQ. The CDR3 spans 16 residues. CDR3 coding DNA: TGTGCCAGCAGCCCCCGACAGATAACAAGCTCCTACGAGCAGTACTTC. Its protein is CASSPRQITSSYEQYF.

The chain carries TRBV7-9 and TRBJ1-1; D gene unclear. CDR3 size: 13 residues. From germline, CDR1 is SEHNR and CDR2 FQNEAQ (reference sequence). The V end was cut by 5 bases, the J end by 3 bases, with 10 bases between. The CDR3 coding sequence is TGTGCCAGCAGCACCTCCCCAGACACTGAAGCTTTCTTT. This codes for CASSTSPDTEAFF.

This clone was found a few times. The chain couples TRBV27 to TRBJ1-4; D remains ambiguous. The CDR3 is made up of 15 amino acids. Trimming removed 8 bases at V and 0 bases at J, with 13 bases between. Germline assignment: CDR1 MNHEY and CDR2 SMNVEV (reference sequence). The CDR3 here is CASAVTWTTNEKLFF. DNA of the CDR3: TGTGCCAGCGCGGTTACATGGACAACTAATGAAAAACTGTTTTTT.

There are a few counts of this clone. The V gene is TRBV11-3, the J gene TRBJ2-7, with 8 bases aligning to TRBD2. This CDR3 has 15 amino acids. V shed 5 bases, J shed 0 bases, and the junction held 6 bases outside the gene matches. In germline, CDR1 is SGHNT, CDR2 YENEEA. In DNA, the CDR3 is TGTGCCAGCAGCCCCATTGCGGGGGGCTCCTACGAGCAGTACGTC. Its protein is CASSPIAGGSYEQYV.

The table lists this clone with a few counts. V is TRBV4-1 and J is TRBJ1-4, with D hard to call. The V end lost 4 bases, the J end lost 0 bases, and 12 bases lay between the germline ends. Germline-derived CDR1 and CDR2 are MGHRA and YSYEKL. The CDR3 sequence is 16 residues long. CDR3 coding DNA: TGCGCCAGCAGCCCAACTAGGTGGTCAACTAATGAAAAACTGTTTTTT. Encoded protein: CASSPTRWSTNEKLFF.

This chain links TRBV6-6 with TRBJ1-1; no clear D gene. Trimming pared 0 bases from V and 1 base from J, leaving 6 bases between. Germline-derived CDR1 and CDR2 are MNHNY and SVGAGI (reference sequence). The CDR3 runs 14 residues. CDR3 region: CASSYSEGNTEAFF. CDR3 DNA: TGTGCCAGCAGTTACTCGGAGGGGAACACTGAAGCTTTCTTT.

The chain uses TRBV28 and TRBJ2-7; 7 bases match TRBD1. The V gene end was trimmed by 8 bases and the J gene end by 0 bases; junction bases not matched to a gene: 7. The germline gives CDR1 MDHEN, CDR2 SYDVKM. The CDR3 has 14 amino acids. The CDR3 loop is CASGWDSGSYEQYF. As DNA, the CDR3 is TGTGCCAGCGGGTGGGACAGCGGCTCCTACGAGCAGTACTTC.

V usage is TRBV5-1 and J usage is TRBJ2-3, with D unclear. The CDR3 runs to 15 residues. Trimming left V 4 bases short and J 1 base short, with 13 bases between. Germline values: CDR1 SGHRS, CDR2 YFSETQ. DNA for the CDR3: TGCGCCAGCAGCCTATCCATACTGGGCACAGATACGCAGTATTTT. Translated, it gives CASSLSILGTDTQYF.

The chain combines TRBV7-2 with TRBJ2-7; 9 bases match TRBD2. From germline, CDR1 is SGHTA and CDR2 FQGNSA. The trim removed 1 base at V and 3 bases at J, leaving 4 bases unmatched. This CDR3 spans 15 amino acids. CDR3 sequence: CASSLGAGGRYEQYF. The CDR3 DNA sequence: TGTGCCAGCAGCTTAGGGGCGGGAGGGCGCTACGAGCAGTACTTC.

The chain uses TRBV12-5 and TRBJ2-5; TRBD1 is a possible D gene (7 bases). This CDR3 comprises 15 residues. Germline V gives CDR1 LGHNT, CDR2 FRNRAP. V gave up 6 bases and J gave up 5 bases, with 19 bases separating them. CDR3 bases: TGTGCTAGTGGGGGGGGACTTCTAGGGGGCGAGACCCAGTACTTC. Encoded protein: CASGGGLLGGETQYF.

The rearrangement uses TRBV29-1 and TRBJ1-5, with D possibly being TRBD1 (6 bases). The germline V gene encodes CDR1 SQVTM and CDR2 ANQGSEA. Trimming removed 4 bases from V and 6 bases from J, with 10 bases in between. The CDR3 is 12 residues long. CDR3 sequence: CSVVQGTQPQHF. In DNA form, the CDR3 reads TGCAGCGTTGTCCAGGGGACTCAGCCCCAGCATTTT.

V and J are TRBV14 and TRBJ2-3; D unclear. The CDR3 is made up of 14 amino acids. The V end lost 6 bases, the J end lost 4 bases, and 14 bases lay between the germline ends. Per the germline V gene, CDR1 is SGHDN and CDR2 is FVKESK. CDR3 residues: CASSPVTNPDTQYF. CDR3 sequence (DNA): TGTGCCAGCAGTCCAGTCACCAACCCAGATACGCAGTATTTT. Full variable domain (outside the CDR3, taken from reference TRBV14 and TRBJ2-3): EAGVTQFPSHSVIEKGQTVTLRCDPISGHDNLYWYRRVMGKEIKFLLHFVKESKQDESGMPNNRFLAERTGGTYSTLKVQPAELEDSGVYFCASSPVTNPDTQYFGPGTRLTVL.